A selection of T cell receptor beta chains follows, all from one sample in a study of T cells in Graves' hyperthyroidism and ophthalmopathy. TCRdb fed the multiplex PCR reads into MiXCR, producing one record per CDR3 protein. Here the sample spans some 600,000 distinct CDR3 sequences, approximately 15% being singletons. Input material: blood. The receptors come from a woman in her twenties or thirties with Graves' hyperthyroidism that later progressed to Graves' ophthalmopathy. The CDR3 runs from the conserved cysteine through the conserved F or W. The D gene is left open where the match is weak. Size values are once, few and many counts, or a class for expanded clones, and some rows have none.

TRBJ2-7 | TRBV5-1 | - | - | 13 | TGCGCCAGCAGCTTGGGGGGGACGGACGAGCAGTACTTC | CASSLGGTDEQYF
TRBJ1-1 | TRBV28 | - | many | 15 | TGTGCCAGCAGTTTTAGCCTAGGGGGGAACACTGAAGCTTTCTTT | CASSFSLGGNTEAFF
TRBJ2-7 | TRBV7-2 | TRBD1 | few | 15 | TGTGCCAGCACTCCAGGGGGTCAGCTCTCATACGAGCAGTACTTC | CASTPGGQLSYEQYF
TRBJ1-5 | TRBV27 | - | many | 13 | TGTGCCAGCAGACAGGGCGAAGATCAGCCCCAGCATTTT | CASRQGEDQPQHF
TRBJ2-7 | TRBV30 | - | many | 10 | TGTGCCTTGGAGACCTACGAGCAGTACTTC | CALETYEQYF
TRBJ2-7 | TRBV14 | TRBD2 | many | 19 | TGTGCCAGCAGCCCCGTAGGCGGGACTAGCGGGAGAGGGGCCTACGAGCAGTACTTC | CASSPVGGTSGRGAYEQYF
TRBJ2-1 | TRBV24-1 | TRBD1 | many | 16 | TGTGCCACCAGTGCCGTGACAGGGGAAAGAAACAATGAGCAGTTCTTC | CATSAVTGERNNEQFF
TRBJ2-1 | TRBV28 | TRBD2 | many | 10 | TGTGCCACCGCGGGGGATGAGCAGTTCTTC | CATAGDEQFF
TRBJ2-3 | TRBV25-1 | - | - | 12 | TGTGCCAGCAGTCCCCAGGTGGATACGCAGTATTTT | CASSPQVDTQYF
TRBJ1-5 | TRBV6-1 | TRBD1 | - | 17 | TGTGCCAGCAGTCCCCCCAGGACAGGGGGTGAAGGTCAGCCCCAGCATTTT | CASSPPRTGGEGQPQHF
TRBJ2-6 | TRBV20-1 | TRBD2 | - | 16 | TGCAGTGCTAAACTAGCGGGGGGCTCTGGGGCCAACGTCCTGACTTTC | CSAKLAGGSGANVLTF
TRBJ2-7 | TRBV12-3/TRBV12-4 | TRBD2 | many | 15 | TGTGCCAGCACCCAGACTAGCGGATTCTCCTACGAGCAGTACTTC | CASTQTSGFSYEQYF
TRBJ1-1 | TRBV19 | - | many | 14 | TGTGCCAGTAGTATGCCAGGGGATTCCCCTGAAGCTTTCTTT | CASSMPGDSPEAFF
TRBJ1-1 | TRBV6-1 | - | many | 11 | TGTGCCAGCAGTGGCCCCCTCCGGGCTTTCTTT | CASSGPLRAFF
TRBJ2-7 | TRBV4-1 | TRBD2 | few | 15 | TGCGCCAGCAGCCAGGCCGGGACTAGCTCTTACGAGCAGTACTTC | CASSQAGTSSYEQYF
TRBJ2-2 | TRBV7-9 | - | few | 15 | TGTGCCAGCAGCCCTCAGGGATTCAACACCGGGGAGCTGTTTTTT | CASSPQGFNTGELFF
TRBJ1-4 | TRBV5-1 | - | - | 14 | TGCGCCAGCAGCTTAGACGGCGGGGATGAAAAACTGTTTTTT | CASSLDGGDEKLFF
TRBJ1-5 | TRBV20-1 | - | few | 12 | TGCAGTGCTGGGGGAGCTAACCAGCCCCAGCATTTT | CSAGGANQPQHF
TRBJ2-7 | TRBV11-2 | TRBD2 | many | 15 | TGTGCCAGCAGCTTAACGGGTAGCGGGAGGGCAGAGCAGTACTTC | CASSLTGSGRAEQYF
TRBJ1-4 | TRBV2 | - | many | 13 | TGTGCCAGCAGTGAAGTCAGGAATGAAAAACTGTTTTTT | CASSEVRNEKLFF
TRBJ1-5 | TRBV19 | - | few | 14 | TGTGCCAGCAGCAGGGATGTTAGCAATCAGCCCCAGCATTTT | CASSRDVSNQPQHF
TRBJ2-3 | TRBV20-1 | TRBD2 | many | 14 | TGCAGTGCTAGACTAGCGGGAGCCACAGATACGCAGTATTTT | CSARLAGATDTQYF
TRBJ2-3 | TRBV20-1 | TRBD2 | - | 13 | TGCAGTGCAGATAGCGGGAGGTCAGATACGCAGTATTTT | CSADSGRSDTQYF
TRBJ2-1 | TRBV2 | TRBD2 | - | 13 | TGTGCCAGCAGGCCACTAGCGGAGGGGGGGCAGTTCTTC | CASRPLAEGGQFF
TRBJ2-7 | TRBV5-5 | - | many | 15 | TGTGCCAGCAGCTTGTGGTGGGGGGATCCCTACGAGCAGTACTTC | CASSLWWGDPYEQYF
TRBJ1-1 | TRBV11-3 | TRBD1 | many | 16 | TGTGCCAGCAGCCTAATGACAGGGGTACTGAACACTGAAGCTTTCTTT | CASSLMTGVLNTEAFF
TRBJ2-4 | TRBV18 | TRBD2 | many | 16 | TGTGCCAGCTCCCTCGCTCTAGCGGGAGGGCGTGACATTCAGTACTTC | CASSLALAGGRDIQYF
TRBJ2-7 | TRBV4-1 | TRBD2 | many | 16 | TGCGCCAGCAGCCACCTTAGCGGGAGGCTCTCCTACGAGCAGTACTTC | CASSHLSGRLSYEQYF
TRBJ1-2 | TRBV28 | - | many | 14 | TGTGCCAGCAGTTTATCCCGACAGAGCTATGGCTACACCTTC | CASSLSRQSYGYTF
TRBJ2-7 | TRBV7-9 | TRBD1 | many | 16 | TGTGCCAGCAGCCTAAACCGGGACAGGGAGGGGTACGAGCAGTACTTC | CASSLNRDREGYEQYF
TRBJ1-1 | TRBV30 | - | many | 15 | TGTGCCTGGAGTGTAGATGGATTTGGGAACACTGAAGCTTTCTTT | CAWSVDGFGNTEAFF
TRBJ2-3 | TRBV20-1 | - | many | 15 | TGCAGTGCTAGAGTGTTACCGGGATACACAGATACGCAGTATTTT | CSARVLPGYTDTQYF
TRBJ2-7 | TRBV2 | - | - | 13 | TGTGCCATCACCACACGGAGCAGCTACGAGCAGTACTTC | CAITTRSSYEQYF
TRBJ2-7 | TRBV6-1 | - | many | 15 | TGTGCCAGCAGTTACGCGGTCGATCCATACTACGAGCAGTACTTC | CASSYAVDPYYEQYF
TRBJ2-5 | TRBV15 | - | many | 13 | TGTGCCACCAGCAGAGATGCACGGGCAGGGACGTACTTC | CATSRDARAGTYF
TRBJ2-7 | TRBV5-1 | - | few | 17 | TGCGCCAGCAGCTTGGGAAAGACGACAGTGACCTCCTACGAGCAGTACTTC | CASSLGKTTVTSYEQYF
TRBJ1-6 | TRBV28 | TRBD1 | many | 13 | TGTGCCAGCGGGCCACAGGGGCCCTCACCCCTCCACTTT | CASGPQGPSPLHF
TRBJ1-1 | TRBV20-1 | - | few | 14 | TGCAGTGCCCCTGACTACAGGGAAGGAACTGAAGCTTTCTTT | CSAPDYREGTEAFF
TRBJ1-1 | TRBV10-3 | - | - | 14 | TGTGCCATCAGTGATGGACGGCGGGTCACTGAAGCTTTCTTT | CAISDGRRVTEAFF
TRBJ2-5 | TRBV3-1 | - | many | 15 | TGTGCCAGCAGCCAAGAGGGGGAACCCAATGAGACCCAGTACTTC | CASSQEGEPNETQYF
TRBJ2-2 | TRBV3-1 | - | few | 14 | TGTGCCAGCAGCCAATCTCCGAGGGCCGGGGAGCTGTTTTTT | CASSQSPRAGELFF